This T cell receptor (beta chain) was identified during a study of long-term antiretroviral therapy in people with HIV. Turning to this clone: The target antigen is unknown.

Overall study findings and caveats: Clones that had undergone expansion before ART prevailed in the repertoire throughout all time points.

Version v3.0 of the immunoSEQ assay was performed at survey level. Here immunoSEQ multiplex PCR was the method, and the copy in TCRdb shows in-frame clones only, minus some. The sample gives 15,000 or so clones, approximately 86% of which show up once; more than 9% is in the top ten. The clonotype was recovered from a man aged 35 to 55 with HIV. The sequenced sample was unsorted PBMCs, obtained 6.2 years after starting antiretroviral therapy.

CDR3: CASTKGGIRDNEQFF. CDR3 nucleotides: TGTGCCAGCACCAAAGGCGGGATACGGGACAATGAGCAGTTCTTC. The genes are TRBV11-3 and TRBJ2-1, with D possibly TRBD2 on 6 matching bases. Trimming took 7 bases from V and 5 from J, leaving 18 bases between them. The germline V gene encodes CDR1 SGHNT and CDR2 YENEEA. The CDR3 spans 15 residues.